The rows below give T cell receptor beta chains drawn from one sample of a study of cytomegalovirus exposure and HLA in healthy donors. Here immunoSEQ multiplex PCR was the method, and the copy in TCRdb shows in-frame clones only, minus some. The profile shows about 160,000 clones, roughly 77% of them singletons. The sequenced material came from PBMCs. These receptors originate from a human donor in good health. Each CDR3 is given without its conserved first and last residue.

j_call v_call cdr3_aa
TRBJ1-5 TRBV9 ASGLGGNQPQH
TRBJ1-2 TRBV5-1 ASSSSSGGNGYT
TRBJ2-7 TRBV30 AWSVGSDRARYEQY
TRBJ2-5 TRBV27 ASSLAGGQETQY
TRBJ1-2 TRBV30 AWSARQGDGYP
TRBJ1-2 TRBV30 AFPGRNGYT
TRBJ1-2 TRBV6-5 ASHRGQTDGYT
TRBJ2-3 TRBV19 ASSTSGRAPDTQY
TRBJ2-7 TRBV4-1 ASSQGTTEGEQY
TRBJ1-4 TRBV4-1 ASSLQAFTNEKLF
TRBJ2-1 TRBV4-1 ASSQSGGEKYNEQF
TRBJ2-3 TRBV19 ASRMTGAGTDTQY
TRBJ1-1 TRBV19 ATVVGHVNTEAF
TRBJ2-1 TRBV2 ASSEEAWEEQF
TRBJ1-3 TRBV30 AWSARGLDTIY
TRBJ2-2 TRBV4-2 ASSLRAGAGEGELF
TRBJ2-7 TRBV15 ATSRDRSGDVSYEQY
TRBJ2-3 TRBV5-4 ASSAGLSPSTDTQY
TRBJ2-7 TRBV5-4 ASSPETSGRAYEQY
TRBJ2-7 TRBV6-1 ASALAAHYEQY
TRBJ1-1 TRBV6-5 ASATKRDTEAF
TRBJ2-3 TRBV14 ASSTLPNGQY
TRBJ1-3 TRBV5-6 ASSFREAGNTIY
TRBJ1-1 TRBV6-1 ASSEIQHTEAF
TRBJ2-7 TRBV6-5 ASSSLSGTYEQY
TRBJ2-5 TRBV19 ASTTGPRGTQY
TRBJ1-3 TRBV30 AWSVTGAGNTIY
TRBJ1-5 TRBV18 ASSAPGSNQPQH
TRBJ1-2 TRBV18 ASSPPYGAREALRGYT
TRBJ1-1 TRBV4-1 ASSQGRAFEAF
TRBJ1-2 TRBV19 ASCPGGQGKRIYGYT
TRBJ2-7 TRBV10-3 AIKEPTSDEQY
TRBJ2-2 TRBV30 AWSPSPDRAGGELF
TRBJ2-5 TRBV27 ASSQGQPIGETQY
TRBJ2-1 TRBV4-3 ASSQDSSSLYNEQF
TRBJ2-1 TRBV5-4 ASSLGGSSYNEQF
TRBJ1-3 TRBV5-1 ASSPLRQGSGNTIY